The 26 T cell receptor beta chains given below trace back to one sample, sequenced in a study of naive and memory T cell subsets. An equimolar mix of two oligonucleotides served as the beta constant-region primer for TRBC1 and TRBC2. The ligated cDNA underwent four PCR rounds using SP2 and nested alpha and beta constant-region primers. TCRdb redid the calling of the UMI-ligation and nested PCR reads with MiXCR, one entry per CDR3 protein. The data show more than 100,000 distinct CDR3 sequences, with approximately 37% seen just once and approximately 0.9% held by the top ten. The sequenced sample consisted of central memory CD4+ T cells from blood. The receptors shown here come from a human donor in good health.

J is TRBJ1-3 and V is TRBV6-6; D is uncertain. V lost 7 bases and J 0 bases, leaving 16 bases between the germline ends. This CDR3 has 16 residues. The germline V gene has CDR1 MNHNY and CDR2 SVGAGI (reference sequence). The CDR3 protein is CASTLRTGISGNTIYF. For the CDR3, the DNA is TGTGCCAGCACTCTAAGGACGGGGATCTCTGGAAACACCATATATTTT.

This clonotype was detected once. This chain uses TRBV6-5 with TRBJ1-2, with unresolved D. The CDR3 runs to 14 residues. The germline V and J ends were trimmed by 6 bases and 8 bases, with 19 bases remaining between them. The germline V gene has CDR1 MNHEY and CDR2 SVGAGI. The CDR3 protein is CASSPSALIRGYTF. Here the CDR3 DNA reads TGTGCCAGCAGCCCTTCAGCACTGATACGGGGCTACACCTTC.

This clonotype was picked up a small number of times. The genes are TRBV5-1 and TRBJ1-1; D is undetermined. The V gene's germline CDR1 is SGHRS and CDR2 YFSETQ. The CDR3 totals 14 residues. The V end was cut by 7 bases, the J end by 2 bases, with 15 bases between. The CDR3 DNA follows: TGCGCCAGCGTCTCGGACTCTCTAAACACTGAAGCTTTCTTT. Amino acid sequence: CASVSDSLNTEAFF.

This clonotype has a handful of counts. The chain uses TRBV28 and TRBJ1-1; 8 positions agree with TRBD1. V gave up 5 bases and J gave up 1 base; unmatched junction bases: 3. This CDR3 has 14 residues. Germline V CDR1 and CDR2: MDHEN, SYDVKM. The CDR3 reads CASSSTGGNTEAFF. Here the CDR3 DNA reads TGTGCCAGCAGTAGCACAGGGGGGAACACTGAAGCTTTCTTT. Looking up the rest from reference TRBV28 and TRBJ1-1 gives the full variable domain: DVKVTQSSRYLVKRTGEKVFLECVQDMDHENMFWYRQDPGLGLRLIYFSYDVKMKEKGDIPEGYSVSREKKERFSLILESASTNQTSMYLCASSSTGGNTEAFFGQGTRLTVV.

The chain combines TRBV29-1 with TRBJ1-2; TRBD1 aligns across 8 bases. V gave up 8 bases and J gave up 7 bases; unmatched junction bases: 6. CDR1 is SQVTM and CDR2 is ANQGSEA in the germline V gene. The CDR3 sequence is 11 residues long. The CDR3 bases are TGCAGCACGAGGACAGGGAGTGGCTACACCTTC. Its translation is CSTRTGSGYTF. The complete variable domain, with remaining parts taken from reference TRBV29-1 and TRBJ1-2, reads SAVISQKPSRDICQRGTSLTIQCQVDSQVTMMFWYRQQPGQSLTLIATANQGSEATYESGFVIDKFPISRPNLTFSTLTVSNMSPEDSSIYLCSTRTGSGYTFGSGTRLTVV.

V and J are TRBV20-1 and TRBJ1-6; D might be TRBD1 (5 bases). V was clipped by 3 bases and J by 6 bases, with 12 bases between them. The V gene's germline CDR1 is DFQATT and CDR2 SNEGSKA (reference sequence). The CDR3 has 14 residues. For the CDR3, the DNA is TGCAGTGCTAGGCAGGGTCAGGCTAATTCACCCCTCCACTTT. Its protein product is CSARQGQANSPLHF.

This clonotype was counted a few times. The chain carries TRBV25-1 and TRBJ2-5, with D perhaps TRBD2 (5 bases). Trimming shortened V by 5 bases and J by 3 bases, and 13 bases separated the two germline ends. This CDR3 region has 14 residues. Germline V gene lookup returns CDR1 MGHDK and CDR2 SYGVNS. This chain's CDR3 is CASSRAWGEETQYF. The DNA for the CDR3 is TGTGCCAGCAGTCGGGCCTGGGGAGAAGAGACCCAGTACTTC.

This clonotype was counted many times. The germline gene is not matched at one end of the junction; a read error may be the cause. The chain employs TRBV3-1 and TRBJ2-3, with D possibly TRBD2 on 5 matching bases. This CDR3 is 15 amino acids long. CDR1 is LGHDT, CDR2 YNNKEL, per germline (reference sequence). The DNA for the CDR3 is TGTGCCAGCAGCCAGCGGGCCGGGCGCACGGATACGCAGTATTTT. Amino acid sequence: CASSQRAGRTDTQYF.

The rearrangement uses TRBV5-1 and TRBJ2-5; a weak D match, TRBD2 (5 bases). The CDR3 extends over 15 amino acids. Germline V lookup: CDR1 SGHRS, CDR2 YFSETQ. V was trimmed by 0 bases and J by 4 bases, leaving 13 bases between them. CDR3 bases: TGCGCCAGCAGCTTGGCGGGGAGTGTATTAGAGACCCAGTACTTC. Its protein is CASSLAGSVLETQYF. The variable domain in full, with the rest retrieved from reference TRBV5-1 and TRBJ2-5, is KAGVTQTPRYLIKTRGQQVTLSCSPISGHRSVSWYQQTPGQGLQFLFEYFSETQRNKGNFPGRFSGRQFSNSRSEMNVSTLELGDSALYLCASSLAGSVLETQYFGPGTRLLVL.

CDR3 DNA: TGTGCCAGCCGCCACGGTGGCGGGGAGCTGTTTTTT. It translates to CASRHGGGELFF. V gene TRBV6-1 combines with J gene TRBJ2-2; no clear D. Trimming pared 8 bases from V and 7 bases from J, leaving 11 bases between. The CDR3 sequence is 12 residues long. The germline V gene encodes CDR1 MNHNS and CDR2 SASEGT.

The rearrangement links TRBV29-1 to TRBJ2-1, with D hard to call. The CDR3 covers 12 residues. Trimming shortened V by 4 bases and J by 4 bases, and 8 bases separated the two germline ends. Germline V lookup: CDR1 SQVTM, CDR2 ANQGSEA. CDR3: CSVVPGYNEQFF. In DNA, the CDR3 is TGCAGCGTTGTCCCCGGTTACAATGAGCAGTTCTTC.

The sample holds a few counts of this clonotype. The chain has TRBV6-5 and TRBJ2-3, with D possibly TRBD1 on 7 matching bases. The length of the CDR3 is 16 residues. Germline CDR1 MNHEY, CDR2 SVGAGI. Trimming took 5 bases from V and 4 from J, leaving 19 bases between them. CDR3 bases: TGTGCCAGCAGTAACAGGGGACTGACGGGCGCAGATACGCAGTATTTT. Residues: CASSNRGLTGADTQYF.

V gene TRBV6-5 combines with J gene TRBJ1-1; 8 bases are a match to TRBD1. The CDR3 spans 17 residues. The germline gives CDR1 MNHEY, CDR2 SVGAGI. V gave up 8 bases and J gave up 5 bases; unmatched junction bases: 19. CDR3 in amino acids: CASGNLLSGTGGTEAFF. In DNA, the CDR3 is TGTGCCAGCGGGAATTTACTCTCCGGGACAGGAGGAACTGAAGCTTTCTTT.

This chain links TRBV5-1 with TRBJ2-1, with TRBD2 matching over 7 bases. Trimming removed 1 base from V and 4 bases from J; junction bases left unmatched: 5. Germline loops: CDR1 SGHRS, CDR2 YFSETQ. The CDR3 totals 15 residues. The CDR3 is CASSLTGGEYNEQFF. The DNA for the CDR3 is TGCGCCAGCAGCTTGACGGGGGGTGAATACAATGAGCAGTTCTTC. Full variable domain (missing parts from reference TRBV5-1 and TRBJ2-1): KAGVTQTPRYLIKTRGQQVTLSCSPISGHRSVSWYQQTPGQGLQFLFEYFSETQRNKGNFPGRFSGRQFSNSRSEMNVSTLELGDSALYLCASSLTGGEYNEQFFGPGTRLTVL.

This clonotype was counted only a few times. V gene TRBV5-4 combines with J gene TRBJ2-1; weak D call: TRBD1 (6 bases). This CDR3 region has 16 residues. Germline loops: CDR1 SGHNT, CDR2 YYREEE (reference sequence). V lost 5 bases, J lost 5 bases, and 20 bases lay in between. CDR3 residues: CASRRDNSLLDNEQFF. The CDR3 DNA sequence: TGTGCCAGCAGACGGGACAACTCATTACTAGACAATGAGCAGTTCTTC.

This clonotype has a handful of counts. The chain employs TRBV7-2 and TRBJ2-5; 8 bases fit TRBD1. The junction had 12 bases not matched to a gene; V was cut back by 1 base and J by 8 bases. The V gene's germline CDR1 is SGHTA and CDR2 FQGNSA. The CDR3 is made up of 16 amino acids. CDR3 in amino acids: CASSLVWTGPKRTQYF. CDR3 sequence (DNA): TGTGCCAGCAGCTTAGTGTGGACAGGGCCCAAGAGAACCCAGTACTTC.

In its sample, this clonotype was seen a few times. This CDR3 reads CASSNSGGGTGELFF. The CDR3 region has the DNA TGTGCCAGCAGTAATTCCGGGGGCGGCACCGGGGAGCTGTTTTTT. V usage is TRBV6-6 and J usage is TRBJ2-2, with D perhaps assigned TRBD1 or TRBD2 (6 bases each). V lost 5 bases, J lost 4 bases, and 14 bases lay in between. Germline V gene lookup returns CDR1 MNHNY and CDR2 SVGAGI (reference sequence). The CDR3 contains 15 residues.

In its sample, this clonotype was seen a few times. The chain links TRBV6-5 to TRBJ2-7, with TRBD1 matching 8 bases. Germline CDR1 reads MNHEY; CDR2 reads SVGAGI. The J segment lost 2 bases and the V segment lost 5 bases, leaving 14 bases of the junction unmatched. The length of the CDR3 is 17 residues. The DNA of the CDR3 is TGTGCCAGCAGTAAGAAACCGGGACAGGCCCGAACCTACGAGCAGTACTTC. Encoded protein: CASSKKPGQARTYEQYF.

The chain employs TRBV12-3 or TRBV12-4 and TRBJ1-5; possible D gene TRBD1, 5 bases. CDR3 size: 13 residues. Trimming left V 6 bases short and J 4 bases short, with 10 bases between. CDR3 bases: TGTGCCAGCAGGAGGACACCAAATCAGCCCCAGCATTTT. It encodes CASRRTPNQPQHF.

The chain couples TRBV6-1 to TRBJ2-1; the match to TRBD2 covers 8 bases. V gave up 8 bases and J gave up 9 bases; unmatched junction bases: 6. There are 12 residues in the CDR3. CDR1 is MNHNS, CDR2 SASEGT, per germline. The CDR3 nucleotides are TGTGCCAGCGGCGGGACTAGGGCTGAGCAGTTCTTC. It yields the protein CASGGTRAEQFF.

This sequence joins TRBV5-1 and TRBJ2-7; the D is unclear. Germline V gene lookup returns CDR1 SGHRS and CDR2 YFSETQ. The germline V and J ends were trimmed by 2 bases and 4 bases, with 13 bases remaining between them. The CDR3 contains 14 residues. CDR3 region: CASSFDTRSYEQYF. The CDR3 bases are TGCGCCAGCAGCTTTGACACGCGGTCATACGAGCAGTACTTC.

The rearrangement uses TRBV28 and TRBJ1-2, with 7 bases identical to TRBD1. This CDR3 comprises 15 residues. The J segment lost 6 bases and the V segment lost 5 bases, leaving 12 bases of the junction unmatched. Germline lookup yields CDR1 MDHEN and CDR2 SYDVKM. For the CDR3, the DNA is TGTGCCAGCAGTCCCTACCGACAGGGCGTCGATGGCTACACCTTC. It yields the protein CASSPYRQGVDGYTF.

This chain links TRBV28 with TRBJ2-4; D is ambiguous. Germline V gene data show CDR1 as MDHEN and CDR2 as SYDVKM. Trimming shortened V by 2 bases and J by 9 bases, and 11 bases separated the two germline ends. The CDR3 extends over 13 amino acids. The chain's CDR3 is CASSLTPAGIQYF. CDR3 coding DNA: TGTGCCAGCAGTTTAACGCCCGCAGGCATTCAGTACTTC. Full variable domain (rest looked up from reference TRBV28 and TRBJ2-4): DVKVTQSSRYLVKRTGEKVFLECVQDMDHENMFWYRQDPGLGLRLIYFSYDVKMKEKGDIPEGYSVSREKKERFSLILESASTNQTSMYLCASSLTPAGIQYFGAGTRLSVL.

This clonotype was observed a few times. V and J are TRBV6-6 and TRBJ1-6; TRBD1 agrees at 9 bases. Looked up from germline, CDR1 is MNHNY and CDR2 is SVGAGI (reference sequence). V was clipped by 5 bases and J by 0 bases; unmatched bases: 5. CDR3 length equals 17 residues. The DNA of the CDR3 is TGTGCCAGCAGTGCCGGACAGGGGAGCTCCTATAATTCACCCCTCCACTTT. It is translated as CASSAGQGSSYNSPLHF.

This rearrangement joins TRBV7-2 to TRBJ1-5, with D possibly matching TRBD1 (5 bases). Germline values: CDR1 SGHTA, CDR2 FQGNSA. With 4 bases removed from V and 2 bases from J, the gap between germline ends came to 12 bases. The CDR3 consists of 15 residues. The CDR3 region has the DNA TGTGCCAGCAGCTCAGGGATCCTGGGCAATCAGCCCCAGCATTTT. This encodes CASSSGILGNQPQHF.

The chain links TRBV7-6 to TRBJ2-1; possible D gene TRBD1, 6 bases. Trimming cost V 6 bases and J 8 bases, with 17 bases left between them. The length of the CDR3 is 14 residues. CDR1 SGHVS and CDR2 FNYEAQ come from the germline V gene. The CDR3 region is CASRKQGLDDEQFF. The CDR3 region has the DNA TGTGCCAGCAGAAAACAGGGATTGGATGATGAGCAGTTCTTC.